Shown below are 30 T cell receptor beta chains from a single sample sequenced in a study of regulatory T cells in long-lasting Graves disease. TCR beta libraries were built with iRepertoire HTBI primers and Arm-PCR of CDR3 regions. MiXCR, applied by TCRdb to the multiplex PCR reads, yields one record per CDR3 protein. The sample yields 540,000 or so distinct CDR3 sequences, about 13% seen once. Time point indicated: newly diagnosed GD, antithyroid drugs for less than 3 months. PBMCs were the source of the RNA used for TCR sequencing. The data also belong to a second study, concerning T cells in Graves' hyperthyroidism and ophthalmopathy.

The material was peripheral blood mononuclear cells (PBMCs), obtained at new diagnosis, from a patient treated with antithyroid drugs. The receptors shown here come from a man aged 30 to 45 with Graves disease.

The chain employs TRBV19 and TRBJ1-1, with D uncertain. CDR1 is LNHDA, CDR2 SQIVND, per germline (reference sequence). The CDR3 is made up of 11 amino acids. Trimming stripped 3 bases from V and 8 bases from J, with 7 bases between. CDR3 residues: CASSITHEAFF. The DNA of the CDR3 is TGTGCCAGTAGTATCACTCACGAAGCTTTCTTT.

This clonotype has more than one count but fewer than ten. The rearrangement links TRBV6-1 to TRBJ2-5; 7 bases map to TRBD1. The V and J ends lost 7 bases and 4 bases, in that order; junction bases with no gene match: 9. The CDR3 extends over 14 amino acids. CDR1 MNHNS and CDR2 SASEGT come from the germline V gene. CDR3 nucleotide sequence: TGTGCCAGCAAACGACAGGGAGCCTTAGAGACCCAGTACTTC. Protein product: CASKRQGALETQYF.

The table lists this clonotype with a few counts. The V and J genes are TRBV5-1 and TRBJ2-5; 12 bases are a match to TRBD2. The CDR3 covers 16 residues. The J segment lost 8 bases and the V segment lost 4 bases, leaving 12 bases of the junction unmatched. The germline gives CDR1 SGHRS, CDR2 YFSETQ. CDR3 sequence: CASSPNPLAGGGTQYF. The CDR3 DNA follows: TGCGCCAGCAGCCCCAATCCGCTAGCGGGAGGGGGAACCCAGTACTTC.

The table lists this clonotype with a few counts. V gene TRBV6-9 combines with J gene TRBJ2-1, with 13 positions matching TRBD2. Unmatched junction bases numbered 4, after V lost 4 bases and J lost 10 bases. CDR1 MNHGY and CDR2 SVAAGI come from the germline V gene. This CDR3 has 14 amino acids. The CDR3 DNA sequence: TGTGCCAGCAGTTTGGGACTAGCGGGACTCGAGCAGTTCTTC. The encoded protein is CASSLGLAGLEQFF.

This clonotype was found many times. The rearrangement links TRBV7-2 to TRBJ2-6; 7 bases line up with TRBD2. Trimming removed 0 bases from V and 2 bases from J; junction bases left unmatched: 4. The germline CDR1 and CDR2 sequences are SGHTA and FQGNSA. The CDR3 consists of 17 residues. CDR3 residues: CASSLAGGRAGANVLTF. In DNA form, the CDR3 reads TGTGCCAGCAGCTTAGCCGGGGGGAGGGCTGGGGCCAACGTCCTGACTTTC.

This clonotype was detected once. V is TRBV7-9 and J is TRBJ2-7, with 9 bases lining up with TRBD1. CDR1 is SEHNR, CDR2 FQNEAQ, per germline (reference sequence). This CDR3 has 15 amino acids. The V gene end was trimmed by 5 bases and the J gene end by 3 bases; junction bases not matched to a gene: 8. CDR3 sequence reads: CASSGGQGLGYEQYF. In DNA form, the CDR3 reads TGTGCCAGCAGCGGGGGACAGGGTTTAGGCTACGAGCAGTACTTC.

This clonotype showed up many times. The chain recombines TRBV12-3 or TRBV12-4 with TRBJ2-1; 7 nucleotides align to TRBD2. J was trimmed by 10 bases and V by 9 bases; bases with no gene match: 18. CDR3 size: 15 residues. The CDR3 is CASSIGTTLRGEQFF. CDR3 DNA: TGTGCCAGTTCCATCGGGACTACCCTTAGAGGAGAGCAGTTCTTC.

This clonotype was seen repeatedly, ten times or more. The chain employs TRBV15 and TRBJ1-5; 8 nucleotides align to TRBD1. V shed 5 bases, J shed 3 bases, and the junction held 6 bases outside the gene matches. From germline, CDR1 is LNHNV and CDR2 YYDKDF (reference sequence). CDR3 size: 15 residues. As DNA, the CDR3 is TGTGCCACCAGCGAACAGGGGGGAATCAATCAGCCCCAGCATTTT. This encodes CATSEQGGINQPQHF.

This clonotype has ten or more counts. V gene TRBV28 combines with J gene TRBJ2-7; 10 positions match TRBD2. Germline CDR1 and CDR2: MDHEN and SYDVKM. V was pared by 6 bases and J by 5 bases, with 7 bases of the junction left unmatched. This CDR3 comprises 14 residues. The CDR3 spells CASSPSGLANEQYF. The CDR3 DNA follows: TGTGCCAGCAGCCCCTCGGGACTAGCGAACGAGCAGTACTTC.

This clonotype was seen a few times. The V and J genes are TRBV20-1 and TRBJ1-4; TRBD1 matches at 7 bases. Germline trimming cut 5 bases from V and 6 bases from J; bases unmatched to any gene: 6. The CDR3 consists of 13 residues. Germline CDR1 reads DFQATT; CDR2 reads SNEGSKA (reference sequence). Here the CDR3 reads CSAPRDSYEKLFF. The CDR3 DNA reads TGCAGTGCTCCCCGGGACAGTTATGAAAAACTGTTTTTT.

This clonotype was counted a few times. V usage is TRBV5-5 and J usage is TRBJ2-5, with 12 bases aligning to TRBD2. This CDR3 has 15 amino acids. The trim removed 1 base at V and 2 bases at J, leaving 0 bases unmatched. CDR1 SGHKS and CDR2 YYEKEE come from the germline V gene (reference sequence). The CDR3 reads CASSLTSGGQETQYF. The CDR3 DNA reads as TGTGCCAGCAGCTTGACTAGCGGGGGGCAAGAGACCCAGTACTTC.

This clonotype was seen ten or more times. The V gene is TRBV7-9, the J gene TRBJ2-2; TRBD2 might be the D (5 bases). The CDR3 consists of 13 residues. From germline, CDR1 is SEHNR and CDR2 FQNEAQ (reference sequence). Trimming removed 7 bases at V and 1 base at J, with 7 bases between. In DNA form, the CDR3 reads TGTGCCAGCATCCGGGGGAACACCGGGGAGCTGTTTTTT. This gives the protein CASIRGNTGELFF. Combining the CDR3 with reference TRBV7-9 and TRBJ2-2 gives the whole variable domain DTGVSQNPRHKITKRGQNVTFRCDPISEHNRLYWYRQTLGQGPEFLTYFQNEAQLEKSRLLSDRFSAERPKGSFSTLEIQRTEQGDSAMYLCASIRGNTGELFFGEGSRLTVL.

The CDR3 nucleotides are TGTGCCAGCAGCTTGGGACAGGGGGCGGGAGATACGCAGTATTTT. Residues: CASSLGQGAGDTQYF. The chain carries TRBV5-5 and TRBJ2-3; 10 nucleotides line up with TRBD1. Germline V gene data show CDR1 as SGHKS and CDR2 as YYEKEE (reference sequence). The CDR3 sequence is 15 residues long. Losses at the gene ends were 0 bases for V and 5 bases for J; bases not matched to a gene: 3.

The V and J genes are TRBV7-3 and TRBJ1-4; 9 nucleotides align to TRBD1. CDR3 size: 16 residues. Germline V lookup: CDR1 SGHTA, CDR2 FQGTGA. J lost 3 bases, V lost 5 bases, and 7 bases had no gene match. CDR3 nucleotide sequence: TGTGCCAGCAGCCCGACCGGGACAGGGTCTAATGAAAAACTGTTTTTT. Its translation: CASSPTGTGSNEKLFF.

This clonotype was seen repeatedly, ten times or more. This chain links TRBV6-9 with TRBJ2-3; D is unclear. The CDR3 loop spans 13 amino acids. Germline CDR1 is MNHGY and CDR2 is SVAAGI. The V and J ends lost 3 bases and 0 bases respectively, with 4 bases between them. CDR3: CASSYTSTDTQYF. CDR3 DNA sequence: TGTGCCAGCAGTTACACAAGCACAGATACGCAGTATTTT.

This clonotype was seen a handful of times. The CDR3 end shows no conserved phenylalanine or tryptophan, and so a read error is likely. This chain links TRBV6-2 or TRBV6-3 with TRBJ2-5; D gene ambiguous. The germline CDR1 and CDR2 sequences are MNHEY and SVGEGT. This CDR3 is built from 12 residues. V was trimmed by 8 bases and J by 2 bases, leaving 9 bases between them. The CDR3 DNA reads TGTGCCAGCTCTATGGGACAAGAGACCCAGTACCTC. It is translated as CASSMGQETQYL.

This clonotype has just a few counts. This chain joins TRBV19 and TRBJ1-1; the D is unclear. The CDR3 is 17 residues long. Between the trimmed V and J ends, which lost 3 bases and 1 base, there was a span of 18 bases. The germline gives CDR1 LNHDA, CDR2 SQIVND (reference sequence). The CDR3 reads CASSIGHGVAGNTEAFF. In DNA form, the CDR3 reads TGTGCCAGTAGTATTGGGCATGGAGTGGCGGGGAACACTGAAGCTTTCTTT.

This clonotype showed up many times. The J gene is TRBJ2-1, the V gene TRBV7-9; 12 bases are shared with TRBD2. Germline CDR1 SEHNR, CDR2 FQNEAQ (reference sequence). There are 16 residues in the CDR3. The V segment lost 4 bases and the J segment 7 bases; nucleotides outside the gene matches: 8. For the CDR3, the DNA is TGTGCCAGCAGCTACAAGGGGACTAGCGGGTTTAATGAGCAGTTCTTC. The encoded protein is CASSYKGTSGFNEQFF. The variable domain in full, completed from reference TRBV7-9 and TRBJ2-1, reads DTGVSQNPRHKITKRGQNVTFRCDPISEHNRLYWYRQTLGQGPEFLTYFQNEAQLEKSRLLSDRFSAERPKGSFSTLEIQRTEQGDSAMYLCASSYKGTSGFNEQFFGPGTRLTVL.

This clonotype was detected ten times or more. The chain carries TRBV20-1 and TRBJ2-1; 12 bases align to TRBD2. V lost 3 bases and J lost 8; bases outside the gene matches: 11. Germline V lookup: CDR1 DFQATT, CDR2 SNEGSKA (reference sequence). This CDR3 has 16 amino acids. This CDR3 reads CSASPPTSGRSDEQFF. The DNA of the CDR3 is TGCAGTGCTAGTCCCCCGACTAGCGGGAGAAGCGATGAGCAGTTCTTC.

J is TRBJ2-7 and V is TRBV20-1; 7 bases fit TRBD1. The CDR3 totals 13 residues. V gave up 5 bases and J gave up 2 bases; unmatched junction bases: 6. Germline CDR1 reads DFQATT; CDR2 reads SNEGSKA (reference sequence). The CDR3 is CSASPGQPYEQYF. In nucleotides, the CDR3 is TGCAGTGCTTCGCCGGGACAGCCCTACGAGCAGTACTTC.

This clonotype was detected ten times or more. The chain recombines TRBV2 with TRBJ2-7; TRBD1 is a possible D gene (6 bases). Trimming removed 1 base at V and 3 bases at J, with 16 bases between. CDR1 SNHLY and CDR2 FYNNEI come from the germline V gene. The CDR3 runs to 16 residues. The CDR3 is CASSEVSSTGGYEQYF. DNA of the CDR3: TGTGCCAGCAGTGAAGTCTCCTCGACAGGAGGCTACGAGCAGTACTTC.

This clonotype occurred a few times. This chain links TRBV11-2 with TRBJ2-5, with 10 positions matching TRBD2. Germline CDR1 reads SGHAT; CDR2 reads FQNNGV. The CDR3 has 16 amino acids. The V segment lost 5 bases and the J segment 2 bases; nucleotides outside the gene matches: 8. The CDR3 loop reads CASSLRFSGGQETQYF. Here the CDR3 DNA reads TGTGCCAGCAGCCTCAGATTTAGCGGGGGGCAAGAGACCCAGTACTTC.

V and J are TRBV10-2 and TRBJ2-7; D not certain. CDR1 WSHSY and CDR2 SAAADI come from the germline V gene. V was cut by 1 base and J by 3 bases, with 7 bases left in between. This CDR3 comprises 13 residues. DNA for the CDR3: TGCGCCAGCAGTGAGTACGATAACTACGAGCAGTACTTC. Its protein is CASSEYDNYEQYF.

The chain links TRBV5-1 to TRBJ1-4; the D gene is possibly TRBD1 (6 bases). From germline, CDR1 is SGHRS and CDR2 YFSETQ. This CDR3 spans 15 amino acids. V was trimmed by 4 bases and J by 0 bases, leaving 10 bases between them. The CDR3 region is CASSRGSATNEKLFF. CDR3 coding DNA: TGCGCCAGCAGCAGGGGGAGTGCAACTAATGAAAAACTGTTTTTT.

This clonotype was counted many times. The genes are TRBV20-1 and TRBJ1-3; no firm D call. The CDR3 length is 15 residues. V lost 4 bases and J lost 0, with 13 bases in between. CDR1 DFQATT and CDR2 SNEGSKA come from the germline V gene (reference sequence). CDR3 DNA sequence: TGCAGTGCTACCTTGGACGCGAGCTCTGGAAACACCATATATTTT. It specifies CSATLDASSGNTIYF.

There are many counts of this clonotype. The rearrangement uses TRBV29-1 and TRBJ1-2; TRBD1 might be the D (6 bases). The CDR3 runs 15 residues. Germline values: CDR1 SQVTM, CDR2 ANQGSEA. Deletions cut 4 bases from V and 3 bases from J, with 18 bases between. DNA of the CDR3: TGCAGCGTTGGGACCCGGGACACATCGCACTATGGCTACACCTTC. Translated: CSVGTRDTSHYGYTF.

Comments on this clonotype: This likely reflects a read error, since a far larger clone is one base away. V and J are TRBV30 and TRBJ2-5; D gene uncertain. V shed 8 bases and J shed 0 bases, with 16 bases lying between them. The germline V gene has CDR1 GTSNPN and CDR2 SVGIG (reference sequence). CDR3 length: 14 residues. As DNA, the CDR3 is TGTGCCAGCTGCCCCCGGTCCCACCAAGAGACCCAGTACTTC. Encoded protein: CASCPRSHQETQYF. The variable domain in full, with the rest retrieved from reference TRBV30 and TRBJ2-5, is SQTIHQWPATLVQPVGSPLSLECTVEGTSNPNLYWYRQAAGRGLQLLFYSVGIGQISSEVPQNLSASRPQDRQFILSSKKLLLSDSGFYLCASCPRSHQETQYFGPGTRLLVL.

This clonotype was seen ten or more times. The J gene is TRBJ1-6, the V gene TRBV11-2, with D maybe TRBD1 (5 bases). The germline CDR1 and CDR2 sequences are SGHAT and FQNNGV. The CDR3 loop spans 15 amino acids. Trimming removed 5 bases at V and 7 bases at J, with 15 bases between. In DNA, the CDR3 is TGTGCCAGCAGCCTCCTCAGGGCAGGAAATTCACCCCTCCACTTT. Translating gives CASSLLRAGNSPLHF. Using reference TRBV11-2 and TRBJ1-6 for the parts outside the CDR3, the full variable domain is EAGVAQSPRYKIIEKRQSVAFWCNPISGHATLYWYQQILGQGPKLLIQFQNNGVVDDSQLPKDRFSAERLKGVDSTLKIQPAKLEDSAVYLCASSLLRAGNSPLHFGNGTRLTVT.

This clonotype was counted only a few times. V and J are TRBV7-2 and TRBJ2-7; a possible D gene is TRBD1 (5 bases). The CDR3 runs to 11 residues. Germline assignment: CDR1 SGHTA and CDR2 FQGNSA. Trimming took off 3 bases at V and 8 bases at J, with 8 bases between the two ends. CDR3 sequence: CASSLAGKQYF. CDR3 in DNA: TGTGCCAGCAGCTTGGCAGGGAAGCAGTACTTC. Filled out from reference TRBV7-2 and TRBJ2-7, the complete variable domain reads GAGVSQSPSNKVTEKGKDVELRCDPISGHTALYWYRQSLGQGLEFLIYFQGNSAPDKSGLPSDRFSAERTGGSVSTLTIQRTQQEDSAVYLCASSLAGKQYFGPGTRLTVT.

In its sample, this clonotype was seen many times. This rearrangement joins TRBV28 to TRBJ2-5; 9 bases are a match to TRBD2. Germline CDR1 is MDHEN and CDR2 is SYDVKM. The length of the CDR3 is 12 residues. V trimming: 2 bases; J trimming: 14 bases; junction bases outside the gene matches: 6. Here the CDR3 reads CASSLPREGLYF. Here the CDR3 DNA reads TGTGCCAGCAGTTTACCGCGGGAGGGCCTATACTTC. The entire variable domain, with the rest obtained from reference TRBV28 and TRBJ2-5, is as follows: DVKVTQSSRYLVKRTGEKVFLECVQDMDHENMFWYRQDPGLGLRLIYFSYDVKMKEKGDIPEGYSVSREKKERFSLILESASTNQTSMYLCASSLPREGLYFGPGTRLLVL.